A selection of T cell receptor beta chains follows, all from one sample in a study of molecular identifiers for immune sequencing clone quantification. TCRdb reanalysed the PCR reads using MiXCR and keeps one entry per CDR3 protein. This table holds 100,000 or so distinct CDR3 sequences, under 40% found once. Source material: naive CD8+ T cells from blood, with Jurkat cell RNA spiked in. These receptors came from a human donor in good health. Some libraries in this study had Jurkat cell RNA spiked in. Both conserved end residues are part of each CDR3. The D gene is left open where the match is weak. A clone size is listed for some rows: how often the clone was seen (once, few, many), or a class if it is expanded.

d_call	v_call	j_call	clone_size	cdr3_nt	cdr3_aa
-	TRBV3-1	TRBJ2-2	few	TGTGCCAGCAGCCAAGATTTGGGAGAGATCGGGGAGCTGTTTTTT	CASSQDLGEIGELFF
TRBD2	TRBV19	TRBJ2-2	few	TGTGCCAGTAGTGTTCCTCCGGGACTAGCAGCGAACACCGGGGAGCTGTTTTTT	CASSVPPGLAANTGELFF
-	TRBV2	TRBJ2-4	-	TGTGCCAGCAGTGATACTCAACTTTTGCTAGCCAAAAACATTCAGTACTTC	CASSDTQLLLAKNIQYF
-	TRBV27	TRBJ1-1	-	TGTGCCAGCAGTTTAAGGAGTATGAACACTGAAGCTTTCTTT	CASSLRSMNTEAFF
-	TRBV28	TRBJ2-7	many	TGTGCCAGCAGTTTGCATTTACAAAACTCCTACGAGCAGTACTTC	CASSLHLQNSYEQYF
TRBD1	TRBV6-5	TRBJ1-1	-	TGTGCCAGCAAAACAGGGGTGATGAACACTGAAGCTTTCTTT	CASKTGVMNTEAFF
TRBD1	TRBV5-1	TRBJ2-7	many	TGCGCCAGCAGCGTGACAGGGGGCGAGCAGTACTTC	CASSVTGGEQYF
TRBD2	TRBV10-1	TRBJ2-7	-	TGCGCCAGCAGTATGATCGGGGCGGAGCGGGGCTACGAGCAGTACTTC	CASSMIGAERGYEQYF
-	TRBV6-1	TRBJ1-1	few	TGTGCCAGCAGTGAAGACCCCATAACTGAAGCTTTCTTT	CASSEDPITEAFF
-	TRBV28	TRBJ1-5	many	TGTGCCAGCAGTTCACATAGCAATCAGCCCCAGCATTTT	CASSSHSNQPQHF
-	TRBV28	TRBJ1-5	many	TGTGCCAGCACCGATGTGGGGTACAATCAGCCCCAGCATTTT	CASTDVGYNQPQHF
TRBD2	TRBV14	TRBJ2-7	many	TGTGCCAGCAGTCAGGGTAGCGGGAGCAACGAGCAGTACTTC	CASSQGSGSNEQYF
-	TRBV19	TRBJ1-5	few	TGTGCCAGTAGTATTGGGGGTAATCAGCCCCAGCATTTT	CASSIGGNQPQHF
TRBD2	TRBV6-6	TRBJ2-3	few	TGTGCCAGCACCGGGACTAGGATTACCACAGATACGCAGTATTTT	CASTGTRITTDTQYF
TRBD1	TRBV29-1	TRBJ2-7	many	TGCAGCGTTTGGGCGCAGGGGGTGGTATCCTACGAGCAGTACTTC	CSVWAQGVVSYEQYF
-	TRBV19	TRBJ2-1	few	TGTGCCAGCTCAGCTACGGTACAGACCTACAATGAGCAGTTCTTC	CASSATVQTYNEQFF
-	TRBV5-8	TRBJ2-1	many	TGTGCCAGCAGCTTGTCTGCCGGAGGGGGGAATGAGCAGTTCTTC	CASSLSAGGGNEQFF
TRBD2	TRBV2	TRBJ2-7	-	TGTGCCAGCAGTGACTGGCGGGAGGGCCAGTACGAGCAGTACTTC	CASSDWREGQYEQYF
-	TRBV20-1	TRBJ2-3	few	TGCAGTGCCATAGCGGCACCCTCAGATACGCAGTATTTT	CSAIAAPSDTQYF
-	TRBV28	TRBJ2-2	few	TGTGCCAGCATCCCGGCCGGCCACGGGGAGCTGTTTTTT	CASIPAGHGELFF
TRBD1	TRBV6-5	TRBJ2-7	few	TGTGCCGCCACCGGGACAGGGGGGAACGAGCAGTACTTC	CAATGTGGNEQYF
TRBD1	TRBV5-1	TRBJ2-1	-	TGCGCCAGCAGCTTGGCCTGGACAGGGGGCGCGGGTGAGCAGTTCTTC	CASSLAWTGGAGEQFF
-	TRBV7-8	TRBJ2-3	many	TGTGCCAGCGGGGGAGGAGCGGTATACACAGATACGCAGTATTTT	CASGGGAVYTDTQYF
-	TRBV27	TRBJ2-7	few	TGTGCCAGCAGCCTAGGGAGCGGAGTATACGAGCAGTACTTC	CASSLGSGVYEQYF
-	TRBV20-1	TRBJ2-2	few	TGCAGTGCTAGCCCGTTGTTAGGGCTGGCAGCCACCGGGGAGCTGTTTTTT	CSASPLLGLAATGELFF
-	TRBV11-1	TRBJ2-1	-	TGTGCCAGCAGCCTAACCCTGGGATATGAGCAGTTCTTC	CASSLTLGYEQFF
-	TRBV12-3/TRBV12-4	TRBJ1-2	few	TGTGCCAGCAGTTTCGGGTTAGGCACTGGCTACACCTTC	CASSFGLGTGYTF
-	TRBV28	TRBJ2-5	many	TGTGCCAGCAGCCCAGAGAGAAGGAACAAAGAGACCCAGTACTTC	CASSPERRNKETQYF
TRBD2	TRBV28	TRBJ2-3	many	TGTGCCAGCAGGATCCCCGATAGCGGGATAGATACGCAGTATTTT	CASRIPDSGIDTQYF
TRBD1	TRBV4-1	TRBJ2-7	many	TGCGCCAGCAGCAGTCCGGGACAGGGGCCGGGCGAGCAGTACTTC	CASSSPGQGPGEQYF
TRBD2	TRBV9	TRBJ2-2	-	TGTGCCAGCAGCCTAAGGACTAGCGGGCAGAACACCGGGGAGCTGTTTTTT	CASSLRTSGQNTGELFF
-	TRBV6-2/TRBV6-3	TRBJ1-5	-	TGTGCCAGCAGTGTAGGGACGATCATTCAGCCCCAGCATTTT	CASSVGTIIQPQHF